The sample holds a few counts of the clone carrying this T cell receptor (beta chain). The data originate from a study of blood T cells in healthy people across ages. A second about 7 to 12 cycle PCR used barcoded and J-beta primers. TCRdb recomputed calls from the 5' RACE reads with MiXCR, one row per CDR3 protein. The table records roughly 500,000 distinct CDR3 sequences, 25% to 30% of them present only once. The V gene lost 2 bases and the J gene lost 6 bases, with 15 bases spanning the gap. Germline V lookup: CDR1 SGDLS, CDR2 YYNGEE. This CDR3 comprises 15 residues. This sequence was found in a woman in her 70s in good health. This sequence joins TRBV9 and TRBJ1-5; the D gene is possibly TRBD1 (6 bases). Sequences were obtained from blood. The CDR3 reads CASSVGQQIGQPQHF. In nucleotides, the CDR3 is TGTGCCAGCAGCGTCGGACAGCAGATCGGTCAGCCCCAGCATTTT.